A selection of T cell receptor beta chains follows, all from one sample in a study of T cell changes during pregnancy in multiple sclerosis. The method was immunoSEQ multiplex PCR; TCRdb's version includes in-frame clones alone and lacks a portion of them. The table includes around 34,000 clones, roughly 88% detected once. The material sequenced was CD8+ T cells from peripheral blood mononuclear cells, taken after pregnancy. The receptors stem from a female donor with multiple sclerosis, enrolled in a pregnancy study. CDR3s include the opening cysteine and the closing phenylalanine or tryptophan. The D gene is left open where the match is weak. A clone size is listed for some rows: how often the clone was seen (once, few, many), or a class if it is expanded.

D,J,V,size,CDR3,DNA
TRBD1,TRBJ2-1,TRBV6-5,.,CASGRGDRASDEQFF,TGTGCCAGCGGCCGAGGGGACAGGGCCAGCGATGAGCAGTTCTTC
.,TRBJ2-1,TRBV9,.,CASSPGTQRREQFF,TGTGCCAGCAGCCCGGGGACACAACGGAGGGAGCAGTTCTTC
TRBD1,TRBJ1-2,TRBV7-2,.,CASSLGQGDGYTF,TGTGCCAGCAGCTTGGGACAGGGTGATGGCTACACCTTC
.,TRBJ2-7,TRBV9,.,CASSVPGGNEQYF,TGTGCCAGCAGCGTACCAGGGGGGAACGAGCAGTACTTC
TRBD1,TRBJ2-7,TRBV4-2,once,CASSQGPGQGYEQYF,TGTGCCAGCAGCCAAGGGCCCGGACAGGGCTACGAGCAGTACTTC
.,TRBJ2-7,TRBV27,.,CASSGPSYEQYF,TGTGCCAGCAGTGGGCCATCCTACGAGCAGTACTTC
TRBD1,TRBJ1-5,TRBV4-3,.,CASSQRWAGGQPQHF,TGCGCCAGCAGCCAAAGGTGGGCAGGGGGACAGCCCCAGCATTTT
.,TRBJ1-6,TRBV27,.,CATCPGGNSPLHF,TGTGCCACCTGTCCCGGCGGGAATTCACCCCTCCACTTT
.,TRBJ1-1,TRBV5-1,.,CASSFLPSGGNTEAFF,TGCGCCAGCAGCTTCCTCCCCTCCGGGGGGAACACTGAAGCTTTCTTT
TRBD2,TRBJ2-7,TRBV5-8,.,CASSLRLAGGPYEQYF,TGTGCCAGCAGCTTAAGACTAGCGGGGGGTCCCTACGAGCAGTACTTC
.,TRBJ1-4,TRBV4-3,.,CASSQVAENEKLFF,TGCGCCAGCAGCCAGGTCGCGGAGAATGAAAAACTGTTTTTT